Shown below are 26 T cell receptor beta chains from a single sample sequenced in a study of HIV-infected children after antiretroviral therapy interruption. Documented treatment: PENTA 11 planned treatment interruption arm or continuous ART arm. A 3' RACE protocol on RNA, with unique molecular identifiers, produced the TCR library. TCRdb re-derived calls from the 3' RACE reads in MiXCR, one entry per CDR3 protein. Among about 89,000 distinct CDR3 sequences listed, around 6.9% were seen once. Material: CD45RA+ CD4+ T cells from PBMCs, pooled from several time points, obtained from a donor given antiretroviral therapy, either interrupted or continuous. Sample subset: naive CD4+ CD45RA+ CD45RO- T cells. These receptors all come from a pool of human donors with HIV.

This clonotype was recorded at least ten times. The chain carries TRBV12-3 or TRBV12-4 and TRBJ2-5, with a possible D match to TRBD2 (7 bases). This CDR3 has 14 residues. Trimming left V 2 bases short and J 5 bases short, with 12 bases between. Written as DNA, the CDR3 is TGTGCCAGCAGTTTACGGGGGGCACGGGAGACCCAGTACTTC. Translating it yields CASSLRGARETQYF.

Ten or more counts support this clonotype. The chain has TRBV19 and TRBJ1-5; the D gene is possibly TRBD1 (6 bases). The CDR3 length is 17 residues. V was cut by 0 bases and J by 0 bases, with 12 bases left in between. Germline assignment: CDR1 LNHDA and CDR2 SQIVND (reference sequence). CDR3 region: CASSIDVTGSSNQPQHF. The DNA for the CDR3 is TGTGCCAGTAGTATAGATGTTACAGGGAGTAGCAATCAGCCCCAGCATTTT.

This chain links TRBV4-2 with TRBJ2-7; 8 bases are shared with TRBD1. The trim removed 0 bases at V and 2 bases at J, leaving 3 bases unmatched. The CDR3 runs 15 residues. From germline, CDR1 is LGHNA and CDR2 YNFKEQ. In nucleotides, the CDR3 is TGTGCCAGCAGCCAAGACGCGACAGGGGCCTACGAGCAGTACTTC. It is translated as CASSQDATGAYEQYF.

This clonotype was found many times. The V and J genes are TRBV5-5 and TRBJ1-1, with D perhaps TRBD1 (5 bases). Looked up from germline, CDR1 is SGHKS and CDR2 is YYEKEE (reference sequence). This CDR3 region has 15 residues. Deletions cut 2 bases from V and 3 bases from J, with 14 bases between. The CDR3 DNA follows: TGTGCCAGCAGCTTAAATTCAGGGTGGGACACTGAAGCTTTCTTT. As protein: CASSLNSGWDTEAFF.

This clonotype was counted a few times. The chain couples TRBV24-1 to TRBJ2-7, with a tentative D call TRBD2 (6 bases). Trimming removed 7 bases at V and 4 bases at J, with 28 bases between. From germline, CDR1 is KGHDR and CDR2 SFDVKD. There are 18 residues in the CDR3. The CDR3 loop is CATRVPRAVCCGTYEQYF. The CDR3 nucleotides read TGTGCCACCAGAGTCCCCCGGGCGGTCTGCTGTGGGACTTACGAGCAGTACTTC.

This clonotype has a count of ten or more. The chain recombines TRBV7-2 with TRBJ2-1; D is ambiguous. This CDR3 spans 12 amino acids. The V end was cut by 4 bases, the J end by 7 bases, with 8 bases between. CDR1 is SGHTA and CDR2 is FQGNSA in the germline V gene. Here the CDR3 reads CASSSLPNEQFF. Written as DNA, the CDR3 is TGTGCCAGCAGCTCACTACCAAATGAGCAGTTCTTC.

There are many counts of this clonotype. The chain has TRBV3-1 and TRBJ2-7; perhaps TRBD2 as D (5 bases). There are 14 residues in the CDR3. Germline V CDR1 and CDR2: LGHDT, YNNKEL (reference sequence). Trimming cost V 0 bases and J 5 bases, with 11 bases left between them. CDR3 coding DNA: TGTGCCAGCAGCCAAGAATCCGGAGGAAACGAGCAGTACTTC. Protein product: CASSQESGGNEQYF.

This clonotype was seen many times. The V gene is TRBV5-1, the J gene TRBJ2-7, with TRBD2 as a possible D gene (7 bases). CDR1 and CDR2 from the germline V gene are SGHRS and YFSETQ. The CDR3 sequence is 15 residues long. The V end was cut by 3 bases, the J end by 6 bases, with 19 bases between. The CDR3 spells CASSWTVGGAVEQYF. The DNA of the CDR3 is TGCGCCAGCAGCTGGACCGTGGGGGGGGCGGTCGAGCAGTACTTC.

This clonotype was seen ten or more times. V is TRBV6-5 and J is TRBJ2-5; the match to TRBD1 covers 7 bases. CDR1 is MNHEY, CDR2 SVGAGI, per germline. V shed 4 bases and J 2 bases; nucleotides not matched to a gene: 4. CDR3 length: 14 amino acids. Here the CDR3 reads CASSFRDRQETQYF. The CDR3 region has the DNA TGTGCCAGCAGTTTCCGGGACAGACAAGAGACCCAGTACTTC.

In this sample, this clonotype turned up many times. Here the CDR3 DNA reads TGCAGTGCTAGGATGTTTGCGTCCTACAATGAGCAGTTCTTC. This codes for CSARMFASYNEQFF. The chain carries TRBV20-1 and TRBJ2-1; no definite D call. Germline V gene sequence: CDR1 DFQATT, CDR2 SNEGSKA (reference sequence). Trimming pared 3 bases from V and 1 base from J, leaving 10 bases between. The CDR3 is 14 residues long.

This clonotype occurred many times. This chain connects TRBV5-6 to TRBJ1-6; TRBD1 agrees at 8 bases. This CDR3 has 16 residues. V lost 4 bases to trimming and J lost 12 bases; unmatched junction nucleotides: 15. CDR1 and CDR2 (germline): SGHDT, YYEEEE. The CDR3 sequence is CASSPPGQELSRPLHF. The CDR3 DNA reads TGTGCCAGCAGCCCCCCGGGACAGGAGTTGTCCCGACCCCTCCACTTT. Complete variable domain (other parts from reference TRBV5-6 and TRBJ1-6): DAGVTQSPTHLIKTRGQQVTLRCSPKSGHDTVSWYQQALGQGPQFIFQYYEEEERQRGNFPDRFSGHQFPNYSSELNVNALLLGDSALYLCASSPPGQELSRPLHFGNGTRLTVT.

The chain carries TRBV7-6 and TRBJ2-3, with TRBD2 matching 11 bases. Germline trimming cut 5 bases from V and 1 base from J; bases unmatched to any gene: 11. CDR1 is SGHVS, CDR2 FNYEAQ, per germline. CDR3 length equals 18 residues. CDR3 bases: TGTGCCAGCAGCCCCAGACCAGGGACTAGCGGACGCACAGATACGCAGTATTTT. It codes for CASSPRPGTSGRTDTQYF. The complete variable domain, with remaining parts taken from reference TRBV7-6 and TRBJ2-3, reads GAGVSQSPRYKVTKRGQDVALRCDPISGHVSLYWYRQALGQGPEFLTYFNYEAQQDKSGLPNDRFSAERPEGSISTLTIQRTEQRDSAMYRCASSPRPGTSGRTDTQYFGPGTRLTVL.

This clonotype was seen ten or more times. The CDR3 sequence is CASSFAGQGMTEAFF. CDR3 in DNA: TGCGCCAGCAGCTTCGCGGGACAGGGGATGACTGAAGCTTTCTTT. The gene calls are TRBV5-1 and TRBJ1-1; 10 bases agree with TRBD1. Unmatched junction bases numbered 6, after V lost 2 bases and J lost 5 bases. There are 15 residues in the CDR3. The germline CDR1 and CDR2 sequences are SGHRS and YFSETQ.

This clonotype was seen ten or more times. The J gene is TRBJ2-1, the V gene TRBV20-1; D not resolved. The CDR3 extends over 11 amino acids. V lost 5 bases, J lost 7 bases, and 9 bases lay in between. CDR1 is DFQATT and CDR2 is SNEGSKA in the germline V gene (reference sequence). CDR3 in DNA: TGCAGTGCTCTCCCAGGAAATGAGCAGTTCTTC. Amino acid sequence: CSALPGNEQFF.

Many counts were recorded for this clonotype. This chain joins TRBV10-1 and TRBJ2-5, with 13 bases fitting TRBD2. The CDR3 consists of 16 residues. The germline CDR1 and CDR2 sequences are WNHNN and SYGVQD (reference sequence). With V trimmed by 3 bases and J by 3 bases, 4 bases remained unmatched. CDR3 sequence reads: CASSETSGRAEETQYF. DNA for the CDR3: TGCGCCAGCAGTGAAACTAGCGGGAGGGCCGAAGAGACCCAGTACTTC.

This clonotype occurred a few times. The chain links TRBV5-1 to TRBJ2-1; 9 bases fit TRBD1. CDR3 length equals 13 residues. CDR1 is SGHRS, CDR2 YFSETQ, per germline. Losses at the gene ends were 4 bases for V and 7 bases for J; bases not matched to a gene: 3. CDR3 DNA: TGCGCCAGCAGCCCGGGACAGGGTAATGAGCAGTTCTTC. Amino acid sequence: CASSPGQGNEQFF.

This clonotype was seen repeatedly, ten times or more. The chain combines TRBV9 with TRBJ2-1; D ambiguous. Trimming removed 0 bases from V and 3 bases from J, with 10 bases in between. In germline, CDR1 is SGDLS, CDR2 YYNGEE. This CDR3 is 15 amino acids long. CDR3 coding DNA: TGTGCCAGCAGCGTAGGAGTTACCATCTACAATGAGCAGTTCTTC. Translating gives CASSVGVTIYNEQFF.

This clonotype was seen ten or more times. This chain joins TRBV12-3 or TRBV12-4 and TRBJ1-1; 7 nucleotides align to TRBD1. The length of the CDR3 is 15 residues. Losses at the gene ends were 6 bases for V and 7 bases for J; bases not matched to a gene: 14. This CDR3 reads CASRPDRDQTDEAFF. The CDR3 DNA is TGTGCCAGCAGACCTGACAGGGATCAAACAGATGAAGCTTTCTTT.

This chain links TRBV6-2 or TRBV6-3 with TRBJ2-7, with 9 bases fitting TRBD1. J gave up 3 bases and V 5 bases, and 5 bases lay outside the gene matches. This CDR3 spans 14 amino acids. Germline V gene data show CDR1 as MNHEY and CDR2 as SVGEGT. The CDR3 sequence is CASSPGQGIYEQYF. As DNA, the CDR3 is TGTGCCAGCAGTCCGGGACAGGGAATCTACGAGCAGTACTTC.

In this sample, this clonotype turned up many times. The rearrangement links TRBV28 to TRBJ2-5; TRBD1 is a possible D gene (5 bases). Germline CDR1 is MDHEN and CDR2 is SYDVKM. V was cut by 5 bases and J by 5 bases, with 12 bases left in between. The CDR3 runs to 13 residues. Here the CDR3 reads CASSPGHWETQYF. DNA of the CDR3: TGTGCCAGCAGTCCCGGACATTGGGAGACCCAGTACTTC. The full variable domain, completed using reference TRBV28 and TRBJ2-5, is DVKVTQSSRYLVKRTGEKVFLECVQDMDHENMFWYRQDPGLGLRLIYFSYDVKMKEKGDIPEGYSVSREKKERFSLILESASTNQTSMYLCASSPGHWETQYFGPGTRLLVL.

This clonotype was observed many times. DNA for the CDR3: TGTGCCACCAGGGACAGGGTTTCCGAGCAGTACTTC. Protein product: CATRDRVSEQYF. J is TRBJ2-7 and V is TRBV27; 9 bases map to TRBD1. CDR3 length equals 12 residues. In germline, CDR1 is MNHEY, CDR2 SMNVEV (reference sequence). V shed 10 bases, J shed 6 bases, and the junction held 7 bases outside the gene matches.

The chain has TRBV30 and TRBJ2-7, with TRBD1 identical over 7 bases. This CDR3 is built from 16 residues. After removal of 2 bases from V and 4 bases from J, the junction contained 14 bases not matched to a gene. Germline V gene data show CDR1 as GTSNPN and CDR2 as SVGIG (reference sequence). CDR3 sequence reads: CAWSRTNPGQSYEQYF. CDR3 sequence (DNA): TGTGCCTGGAGTCGAACAAACCCGGGACAGAGTTACGAGCAGTACTTC.

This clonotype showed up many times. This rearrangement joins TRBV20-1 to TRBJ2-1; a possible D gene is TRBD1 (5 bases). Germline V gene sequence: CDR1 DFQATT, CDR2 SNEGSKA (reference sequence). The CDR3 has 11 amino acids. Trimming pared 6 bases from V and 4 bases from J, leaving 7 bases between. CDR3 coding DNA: TGCAGTGCACGACAGTACAATGAGCAGTTCTTC. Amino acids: CSARQYNEQFF.

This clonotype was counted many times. The CDR3 protein is CASSPGGVDSPLHF. In nucleotides, the CDR3 is TGTGCCAGCTCACCAGGGGGAGTTGATTCACCCCTCCACTTT. The chain employs TRBV18 and TRBJ1-6; D may be TRBD1 (5 bases). The CDR3 has 14 amino acids. Trimming took 2 bases from V and 8 from J, leaving 10 bases between them. Germline assignment: CDR1 KGHSH and CDR2 LQKENI. Variable domain in full (rest from reference TRBV18 and TRBJ1-6): NAGVMQNPRHLVRRRGQEARLRCSPMKGHSHVYWYRQLPEEGLKFMVYLQKENIIDESGMPKERFSAEFPKEGPSILRIQQVVRGDSAAYFCASSPGGVDSPLHFGNGTRLTVT.

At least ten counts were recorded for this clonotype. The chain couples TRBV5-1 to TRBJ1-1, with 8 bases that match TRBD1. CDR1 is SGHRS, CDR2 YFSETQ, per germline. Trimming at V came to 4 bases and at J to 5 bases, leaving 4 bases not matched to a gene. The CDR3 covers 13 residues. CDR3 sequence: CASSPDRGTEAFF. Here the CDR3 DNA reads TGCGCCAGCAGCCCCGACAGGGGAACTGAAGCTTTCTTT.

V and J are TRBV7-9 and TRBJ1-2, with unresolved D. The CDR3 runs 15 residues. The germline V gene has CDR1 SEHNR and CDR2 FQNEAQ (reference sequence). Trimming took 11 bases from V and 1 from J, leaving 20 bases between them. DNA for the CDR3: TGTGCCTCCCTACTTTTCCCCGGGGTTAACTATGGCTACACCTTC. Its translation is CASLLFPGVNYGYTF.